The T cell receptor (beta chain) described here comes from a study of post-analysis software for immune sequencing data. Study observations and caveats: Patients used about 5 TRBV segments, including TRBV5-6, TRBV5-1 and TRBV20-1, more often than controls.

Germline CDR1 MDHEN, CDR2 SYDVKM. The CDR3 consists of 15 residues. For this clonotype: Its antigen is unidentified.

TCR beta cDNA libraries had unique molecular identifiers. TCRdb analysed the PCR reads with MiXCR anew, one entry per CDR3 protein. The sample lists about 500,000 distinct CDR3 sequences; roughly 45% were seen once. The receptor was derived from a girl aged 5-17 years with multiple sclerosis. V and J are TRBV28 and TRBJ2-5, with TRBD2 matching 11 bases. The better agreement between TRBJ2-7 and the DNA end casts doubt on the J call. The source material was blood. Here the CDR3 reads CASNTSGRLAHEQYF. CDR3 nucleotides: TGTGCCAGCAACACTAGCGGGAGACTCGCGCACGAGCAGTACTTC.